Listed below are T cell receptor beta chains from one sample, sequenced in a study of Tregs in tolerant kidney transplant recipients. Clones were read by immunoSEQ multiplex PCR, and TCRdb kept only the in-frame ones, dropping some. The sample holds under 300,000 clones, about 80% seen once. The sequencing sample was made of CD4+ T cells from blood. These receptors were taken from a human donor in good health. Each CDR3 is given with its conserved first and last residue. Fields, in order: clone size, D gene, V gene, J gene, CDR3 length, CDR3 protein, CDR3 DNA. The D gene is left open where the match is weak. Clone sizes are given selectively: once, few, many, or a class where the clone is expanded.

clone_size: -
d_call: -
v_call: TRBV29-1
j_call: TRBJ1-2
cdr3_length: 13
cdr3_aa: CSVGADFNYGYTF
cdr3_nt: TGCAGCGTTGGGGCAGATTTTAACTATGGCTACACCTTC

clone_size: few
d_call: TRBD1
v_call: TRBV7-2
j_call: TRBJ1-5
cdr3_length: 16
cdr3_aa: CASSAPGQGVGQPQHF
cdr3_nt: TGTGCCAGCAGCGCACCGGGACAGGGGGTTGGGCAGCCCCAGCATTTT

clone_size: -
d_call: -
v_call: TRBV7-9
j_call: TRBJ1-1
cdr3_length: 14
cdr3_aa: CASSEFGGRPEAFF
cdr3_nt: TGTGCCAGCAGCGAGTTTGGGGGCAGGCCTGAAGCTTTCTTT

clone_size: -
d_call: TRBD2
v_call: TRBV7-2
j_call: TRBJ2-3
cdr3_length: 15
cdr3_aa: CASSFSGGAEDTQYF
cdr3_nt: TGTGCCAGCAGCTTTAGCGGGGGGGCTGAAGATACGCAGTATTTT

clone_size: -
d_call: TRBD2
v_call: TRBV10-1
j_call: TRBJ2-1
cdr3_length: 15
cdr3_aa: CASSQVAGSYNEQFF
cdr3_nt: TGCGCCAGCAGTCAAGTAGCGGGCTCCTACAATGAGCAGTTCTTC

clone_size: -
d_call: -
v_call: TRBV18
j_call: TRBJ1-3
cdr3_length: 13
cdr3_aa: CATLGSIGNTIYF
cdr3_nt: TGTGCCACCCTTGGGAGTATTGGAAACACCATATATTTT

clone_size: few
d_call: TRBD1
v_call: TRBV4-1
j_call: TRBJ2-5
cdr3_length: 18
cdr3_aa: CASSQDGYRGGLGETQYF
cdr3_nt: TGCGCCAGCAGCCAAGATGGGTATAGAGGGGGCTTAGGGGAGACCCAGTACTTC

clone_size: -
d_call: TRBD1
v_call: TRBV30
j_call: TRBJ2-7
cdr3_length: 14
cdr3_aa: CAWSVQGTSYEQYF
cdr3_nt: TGTGCCTGGAGTGTACAGGGGACATCCTACGAGCAGTACTTC

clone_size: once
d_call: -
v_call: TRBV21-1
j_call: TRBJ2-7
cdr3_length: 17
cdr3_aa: CASSPQPGTARGNEQYF
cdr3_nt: TGTGCCAGCAGCCCACAACCCGGGACAGCGCGCGGGAACGAGCAGTACTTC

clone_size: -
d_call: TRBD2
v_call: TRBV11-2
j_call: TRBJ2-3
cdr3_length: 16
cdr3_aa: CASSLILAGGPGTQYF
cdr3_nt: TGTGCCAGCAGCTTAATCCTAGCGGGAGGGCCTGGTACGCAGTATTTT

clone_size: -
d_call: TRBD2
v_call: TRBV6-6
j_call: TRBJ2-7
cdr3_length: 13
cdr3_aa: CATQRGETYEQYF
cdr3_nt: TGTGCCACCCAGCGGGGCGAAACCTACGAGCAGTACTTC

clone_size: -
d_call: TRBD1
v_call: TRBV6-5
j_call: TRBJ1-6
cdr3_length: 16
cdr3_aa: CASSYEGGFGNSPLHF
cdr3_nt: TGTGCCAGCAGTTACGAAGGGGGCTTTGGCAATTCACCCCTCCACTTT

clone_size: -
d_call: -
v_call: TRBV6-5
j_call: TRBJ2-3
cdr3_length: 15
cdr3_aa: CASSYSPGSTDTQYF
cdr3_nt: TGTGCCAGCAGTTACTCGCCAGGGAGCACAGATACGCAGTATTTT

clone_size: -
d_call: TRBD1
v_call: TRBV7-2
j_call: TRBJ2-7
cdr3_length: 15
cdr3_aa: CASSLMGTGGTEQYF
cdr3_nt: TGTGCCAGCAGCTTGATGGGGACAGGAGGGACCGAGCAGTACTTC

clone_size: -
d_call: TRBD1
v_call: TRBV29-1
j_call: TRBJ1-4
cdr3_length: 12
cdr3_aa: CSVRQGFEKLFF
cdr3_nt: TGCAGCGTTAGACAGGGTTTTGAAAAACTGTTTTTT